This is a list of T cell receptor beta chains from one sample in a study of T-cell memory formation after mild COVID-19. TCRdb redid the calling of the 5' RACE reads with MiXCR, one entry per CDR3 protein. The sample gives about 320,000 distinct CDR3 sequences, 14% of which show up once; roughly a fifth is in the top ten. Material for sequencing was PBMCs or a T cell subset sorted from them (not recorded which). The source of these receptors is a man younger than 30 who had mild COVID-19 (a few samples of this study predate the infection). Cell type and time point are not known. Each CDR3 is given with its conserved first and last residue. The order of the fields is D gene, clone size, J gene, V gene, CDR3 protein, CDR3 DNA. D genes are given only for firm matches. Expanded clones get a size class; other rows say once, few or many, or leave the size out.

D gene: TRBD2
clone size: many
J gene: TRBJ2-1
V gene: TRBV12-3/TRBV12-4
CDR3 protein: CANPGLAYNEQFF
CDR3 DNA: TGTGCCAACCCGGGACTAGCTTACAATGAGCAGTTCTTC

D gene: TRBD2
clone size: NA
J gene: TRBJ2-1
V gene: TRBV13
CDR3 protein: CASSLTSGGPAAEQFF
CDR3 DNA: TGTGCCAGCAGTCTGACTAGCGGGGGTCCAGCCGCTGAGCAGTTCTTC

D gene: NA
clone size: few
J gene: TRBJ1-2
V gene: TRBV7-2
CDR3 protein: CASSFGGGSGGYTF
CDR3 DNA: TGTGCCAGCAGCTTCGGCGGGGGCTCCGGTGGCTACACCTTC

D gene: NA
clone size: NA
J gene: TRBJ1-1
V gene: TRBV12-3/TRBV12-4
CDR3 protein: CASSLADRKNTEAFF
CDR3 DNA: TGTGCCAGCAGTTTAGCGGACAGAAAGAACACTGAAGCTTTCTTT

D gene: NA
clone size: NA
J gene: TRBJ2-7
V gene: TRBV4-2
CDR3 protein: CASSQAEQLEAYEQYF
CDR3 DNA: TGTGCCAGCAGCCAAGCTGAACAGCTCGAGGCCTACGAGCAGTACTTC

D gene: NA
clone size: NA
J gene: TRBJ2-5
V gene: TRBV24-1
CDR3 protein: CATSDPGIPETQYF
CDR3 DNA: TGTGCCACCAGTGATCCGGGGATCCCAGAGACCCAGTACTTC

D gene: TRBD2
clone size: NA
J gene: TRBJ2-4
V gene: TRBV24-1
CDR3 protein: CATSDALAGGQNIQYF
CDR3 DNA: TGTGCCACCAGTGATGCACTAGCGGGGGGGCAAAACATTCAGTACTTC

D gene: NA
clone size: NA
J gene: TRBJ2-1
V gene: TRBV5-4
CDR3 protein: CASSFTATRSNEQFF
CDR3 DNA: TGTGCCAGCAGCTTCACCGCGACTAGGTCAAATGAGCAGTTCTTC

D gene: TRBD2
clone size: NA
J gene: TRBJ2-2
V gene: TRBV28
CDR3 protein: CASLTSGGAETGELFF
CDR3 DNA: TGTGCCAGTTTGACTAGCGGGGGGGCCGAGACCGGGGAGCTGTTTTTT

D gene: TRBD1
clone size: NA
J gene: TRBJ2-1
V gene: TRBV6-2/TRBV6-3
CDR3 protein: CASRGGTGGRNEQFF
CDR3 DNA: TGTGCCAGCAGGGGTGGGACAGGGGGACGGAATGAGCAGTTCTTC

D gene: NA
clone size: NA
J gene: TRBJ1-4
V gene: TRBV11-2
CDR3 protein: CASSRHISGGARNEKLFF
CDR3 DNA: TGTGCCAGCAGCAGGCATATTTCCGGGGGGGCGCGAAATGAAAAACTGTTTTTT

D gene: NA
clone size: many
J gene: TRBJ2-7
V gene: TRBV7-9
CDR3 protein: CASRSTDADEQYF
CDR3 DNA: TGTGCCAGCAGGTCGACTGATGCGGACGAGCAGTACTTC

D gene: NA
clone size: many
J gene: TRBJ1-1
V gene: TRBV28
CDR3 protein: CASRPAGERSTEAFF
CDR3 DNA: TGTGCCAGCAGGCCGGCCGGTGAGCGCTCCACTGAAGCTTTCTTT

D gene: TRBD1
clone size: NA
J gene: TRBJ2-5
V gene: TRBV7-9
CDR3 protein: CASSYRTGQETQYF
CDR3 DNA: TGTGCCAGCAGCTACCGGACAGGCCAAGAGACCCAGTACTTC

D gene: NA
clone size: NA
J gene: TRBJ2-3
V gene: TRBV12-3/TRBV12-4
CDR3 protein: CASSSPTAGDTQYF
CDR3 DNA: TGTGCCAGCAGTTCTCCGACGGCGGGAGATACGCAGTATTTT

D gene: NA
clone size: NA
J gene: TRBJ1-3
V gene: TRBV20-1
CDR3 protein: CSASMAGRTGNTIYF
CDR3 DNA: TGCAGTGCTAGTATGGCAGGTCGTACTGGAAACACCATATATTTT

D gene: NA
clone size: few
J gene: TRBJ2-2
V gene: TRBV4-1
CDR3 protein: CASSQVAGELFF
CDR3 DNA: TGCGCCAGCAGCCAAGTGGCCGGGGAGCTGTTTTTT

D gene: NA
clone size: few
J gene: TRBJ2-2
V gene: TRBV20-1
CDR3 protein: CSVSSRGLDTGELFF
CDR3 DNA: TGCAGTGTCTCGTCAAGGGGTTTAGACACCGGGGAGCTGTTTTTT

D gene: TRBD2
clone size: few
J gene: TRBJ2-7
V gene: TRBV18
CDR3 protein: CASSPPGGGNYEQYF
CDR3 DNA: TGTGCCAGCTCACCACCGGGCGGGGGAAATTACGAGCAGTACTTC

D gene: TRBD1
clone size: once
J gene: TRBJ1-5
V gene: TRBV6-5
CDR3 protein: CASSRGGQPQHF
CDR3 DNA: TGTGCCAGCAGCAGGGGGGGTCAGCCCCAGCATTTT

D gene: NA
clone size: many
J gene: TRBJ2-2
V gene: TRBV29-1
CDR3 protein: CSGRLGSLGELFF
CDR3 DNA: TGCAGCGGGCGACTAGGAAGTCTCGGGGAGCTGTTTTTT

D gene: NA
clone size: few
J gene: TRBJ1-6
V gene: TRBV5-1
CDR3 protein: CASSLTGPASPLHF
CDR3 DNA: TGCGCCAGCAGCTTGACAGGGCCGGCTTCACCCCTCCACTTT

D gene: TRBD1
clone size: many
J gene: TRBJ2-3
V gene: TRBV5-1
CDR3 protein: CASSAQGNSADTQYF
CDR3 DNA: TGCGCCAGCAGCGCACAGGGGAATAGCGCAGATACGCAGTATTTT

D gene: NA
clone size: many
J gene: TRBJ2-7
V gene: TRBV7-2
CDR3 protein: CASSLGLSSYEQYF
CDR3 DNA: TGTGCCAGCAGCTTAGGCCTGAGCTCCTACGAGCAGTACTTC

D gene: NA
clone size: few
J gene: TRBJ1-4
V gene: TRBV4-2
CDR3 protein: CASSQDTGRKLFF
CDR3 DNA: TGTGCCAGCAGCCAAGATACAGGGAGAAAACTGTTTTTT

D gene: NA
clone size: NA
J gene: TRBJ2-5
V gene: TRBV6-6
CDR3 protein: CANRAAGSETQYF
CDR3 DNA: TGTGCCAACAGGGCGGCCGGGTCAGAGACCCAGTACTTC

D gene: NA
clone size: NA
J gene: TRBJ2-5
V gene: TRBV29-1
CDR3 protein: CSVVGGGEETQYF
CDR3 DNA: TGCAGCGTTGTAGGTGGGGGCGAAGAGACCCAGTACTTC

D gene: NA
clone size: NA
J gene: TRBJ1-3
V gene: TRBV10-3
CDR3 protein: CAISGSGNTIYF
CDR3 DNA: TGTGCCATCAGCGGCTCTGGAAACACCATATATTTT

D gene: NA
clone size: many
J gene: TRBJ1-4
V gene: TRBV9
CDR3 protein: CASSVVGDPGKLFF
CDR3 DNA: TGTGCCAGCAGCGTAGTAGGAGACCCCGGGAAACTGTTTTTT

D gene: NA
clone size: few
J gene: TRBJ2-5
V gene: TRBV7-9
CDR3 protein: CASSLVLVGVLETQYF
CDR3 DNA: TGTGCCAGCAGCTTAGTTCTCGTCGGGGTTCTAGAGACCCAGTACTTC

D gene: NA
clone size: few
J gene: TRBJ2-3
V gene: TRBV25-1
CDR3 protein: CASSVGGGRPTDTQYF
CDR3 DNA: TGTGCCAGCAGTGTAGGTGGGGGCCGACCCACAGATACGCAGTATTTT

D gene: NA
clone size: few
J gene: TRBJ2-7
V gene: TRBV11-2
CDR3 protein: CASSRRQGGNYEQYF
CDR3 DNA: TGTGCCAGCAGCCGAAGACAGGGAGGGAACTACGAGCAGTACTTC

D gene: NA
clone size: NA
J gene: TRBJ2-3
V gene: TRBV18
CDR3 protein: CASSPPQRPTQYF
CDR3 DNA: TGTGCCAGCTCACCACCGCAGAGACCTACGCAGTATTTT

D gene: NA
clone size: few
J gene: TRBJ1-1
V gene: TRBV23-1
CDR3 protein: CASSPYTGFSEAFF
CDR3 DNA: TGCGCCAGCAGTCCGTACACGGGGTTCAGTGAAGCTTTCTTT

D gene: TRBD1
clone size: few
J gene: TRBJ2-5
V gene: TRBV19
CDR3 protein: CASSDTGEETQYF
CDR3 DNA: TGTGCCAGTAGTGATACAGGGGAGGAGACCCAGTACTTC

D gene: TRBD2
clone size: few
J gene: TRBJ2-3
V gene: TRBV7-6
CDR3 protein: CASSLVTGGPFRALDTQYF
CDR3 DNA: TGTGCCAGCAGCTTAGTGACGGGGGGTCCCTTTCGCGCTTTAGATACGCAGTATTTT

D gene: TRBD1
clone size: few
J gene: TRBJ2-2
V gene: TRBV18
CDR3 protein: CASSPRTTGMNTGELFF
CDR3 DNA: TGTGCCAGCTCACCACGAACGACAGGGATGAACACCGGGGAGCTGTTTTTT

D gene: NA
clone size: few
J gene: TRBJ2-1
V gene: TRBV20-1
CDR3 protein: CSARVEWNEQFF
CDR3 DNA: TGCAGTGCTAGAGTGGAGTGGAATGAGCAGTTCTTC